This is a list of T cell receptor beta chains from one sample in a study of cytomegalovirus exposure and HLA in healthy donors. Clones were read by immunoSEQ multiplex PCR, and TCRdb kept only the in-frame ones, dropping some. The sample carries fewer than 120,000 clones, more than 60% recorded once. Specimen: PBMCs. These receptor sequences come from a man aged 25-45 years in good health and CMV-seropositive. Both conserved end residues are part of each CDR3. D genes are given only for firm matches. Part of the rows lack a size; the others show once, few, many or a class for expanded clones.

TRBJ2-3,TRBV6-1,TRBD2,-,CASSGEAGSGDTQYF,TGTGCCAGCAGTGGGGAAGCGGGGTCAGGAGATACGCAGTATTTT
TRBJ2-7,TRBV11-3,-,-,CASSFFSRSDEQYF,TGTGCCAGCAGCTTTTTTAGTCGGTCGGACGAGCAGTACTTC
TRBJ1-5,TRBV6-1,TRBD1,-,CASSDNTGAPHNQPQHF,TGTGCCAGCAGTGACAATACAGGGGCACCTCATAATCAGCCCCAGCATTTT
TRBJ1-1,TRBV6-5,-,-,CASSYAGEAFF,TGTGCCAGCAGTTACGCGGGGGAAGCTTTCTTT
TRBJ2-5,TRBV10-2,TRBD2,-,CASSERGGQGETQYF,TGCGCCAGCAGTGAACGGGGGGGCCAGGGGGAGACCCAGTACTTC
TRBJ1-6,TRBV27,-,-,CASSYWPRGPNSPLHF,TGTGCCAGCTCCTATTGGCCCAGGGGTCCTAATTCACCCCTCCACTTT
TRBJ2-3,TRBV5-1,TRBD2,-,CASSFLAGGRMSTDTQYF,TGCGCCAGCAGCTTTCTCGCGGGGGGGCGTATGAGCACAGATACGCAGTATTTT
TRBJ2-6,TRBV19,TRBD1,-,CASKTGSGANVLTF,TGTGCCAGTAAGACAGGGAGTGGGGCCAACGTCCTGACTTTC
TRBJ1-5,TRBV30,-,-,CAWKHRAGGNQPQHF,TGTGCCTGGAAGCACAGGGCCGGAGGCAATCAGCCCCAGCATTTT
TRBJ1-1,TRBV21-1,-,few,CASSTTGTGVGGTEAFF,TGTGCCAGCAGCACCACCGGGACAGGGGTTGGGGGCACTGAAGCTTTCTTT
TRBJ1-1,TRBV11-3,-,-,CASSLTTVSEAFF,TGTGCCAGCAGCTTAACGACAGTATCCGAAGCTTTCTTT
TRBJ1-1,TRBV29-1,-,few,CSVAAWGSNTEAFF,TGCAGCGTTGCAGCGTGGGGCAGCAACACTGAAGCTTTCTTT
TRBJ2-7,TRBV5-1,TRBD1,-,CASRTGGGISYEQYF,TGCGCCAGCCGGACAGGGGGCGGAATCTCCTACGAGCAGTACTTC
TRBJ1-6,TRBV14,-,-,CASSQGGWTYNSPLHF,TGTGCCAGCAGCCAAGGCGGGTGGACCTATAATTCACCCCTCCACTTT
TRBJ2-5,TRBV5-4,TRBD1,once,CASSATGTVAQETQYF,TGTGCCAGCAGCGCAACCGGGACAGTGGCACAAGAGACCCAGTACTTC
TRBJ2-5,TRBV29-1,-,-,CSVERQEETQYF,TGCAGCGTTGAAAGACAGGAAGAGACCCAGTACTTC
TRBJ2-7,TRBV2,TRBD2,-,CASRLGTSGVYEQYF,TGTGCCAGCAGGTTAGGGACTAGCGGGGTCTACGAGCAGTACTTC
TRBJ1-2,TRBV2,-,-,CASQATAEDLGYTF,TGTGCCAGCCAAGCCACTGCGGAGGACTTGGGCTACACCTTC
TRBJ1-4,TRBV6-5,-,-,CASSSRGGKLFF,TGTGCCAGCAGTTCCCGCGGTGGAAAACTGTTTTTT
TRBJ2-7,TRBV6-1,TRBD1,-,CASRTGQGAFEQYF,TGTGCCAGCAGAACGGGACAGGGGGCGTTCGAGCAGTACTTC
TRBJ2-1,TRBV5-1,TRBD1,-,CASSLSWGQLFF,TGCGCCAGCAGCTTGTCTTGGGGACAGTTGTTCTTC
TRBJ2-5,TRBV5-1,-,once,CASSLTVQETQYF,TGCGCCAGCAGCTTGACAGTACAAGAGACCCAGTACTTC
TRBJ1-2,TRBV7-9,-,-,CASSLVTGHYGYTF,TGTGCCAGCAGCTTAGTAACAGGGCACTATGGCTACACCTTC
TRBJ1-2,TRBV7-2,-,few,CASAGLGYTF,TGTGCCAGCGCAGGTCTTGGCTACACCTTC
TRBJ1-2,TRBV9,TRBD1,-,CASSGYRGTYYGYTF,TGTGCCAGCAGCGGATACAGGGGGACGTACTATGGCTACACCTTC
TRBJ2-1,TRBV2,TRBD2,many,CASSRGLAGQSKDNEQFF,TGTGCCAGCAGTCGCGGACTAGCGGGCCAATCCAAAGACAATGAGCAGTTCTTC
TRBJ1-1,TRBV7-2,TRBD1,-,CASSLVGGQGHTEAFF,TGTGCCAGCAGCTTAGTGGGGGGACAGGGGCACACTGAAGCTTTCTTT
TRBJ2-3,TRBV27,-,once,CASSFLGDTQYF,TGTGCCAGCAGTTTCCTAGGAGATACGCAGTATTTT
TRBJ1-5,TRBV5-1,-,-,CASSLDAGQPQHF,TGCGCCAGCAGCTTGGACGCGGGTCAGCCCCAGCATTTT
TRBJ2-7,TRBV2,TRBD1,-,CASSPRQGTYEQYF,TGTGCCAGCAGTCCGAGACAGGGGACCTACGAGCAGTACTTC
TRBJ2-3,TRBV10-3,TRBD1,-,CAIQNGQAGTDTQYF,TGTGCCATCCAGAACGGACAGGCGGGCACAGATACGCAGTATTTT
TRBJ2-5,TRBV4-2,TRBD2,few,CASSPHPGTSGDRETQYF,TGTGCCAGCAGCCCCCATCCCGGGACTAGCGGGGATAGGGAGACCCAGTACTTC
TRBJ2-2,TRBV6-6,TRBD2,-,CASSKTSGGATGELFF,TGTGCCAGCAGCAAAACTAGCGGGGGGGCCACCGGGGAGCTGTTTTTT
TRBJ1-2,TRBV5-4,TRBD1,few,CASSHIVRDSYGYTF,TGTGCCAGCAGCCATATCGTTCGGGACAGCTATGGCTACACCTTC
TRBJ2-1,TRBV27,-,-,CASAPRRTYNEQFF,TGTGCCAGCGCACCTCGACGGACTTACAATGAGCAGTTCTTC
TRBJ1-5,TRBV6-1,-,-,CASSERGTGDLNQPQHF,TGTGCCAGCAGTGAACGAGGGACGGGGGACCTCAATCAGCCCCAGCATTTT
TRBJ1-1,TRBV28,-,-,CASSTTVPVPEAFF,TGTGCCAGCAGTACGACAGTGCCTGTACCTGAAGCTTTCTTT
TRBJ1-2,TRBV7-3,-,-,CASSLSAENYGYTF,TGTGCCAGCAGCTTATCGGCGGAAAACTATGGCTACACCTTC
TRBJ2-3,TRBV7-3,-,-,CASSSAGGTQYF,TGTGCCAGCAGCTCTGCAGGAGGAACGCAGTATTTT
TRBJ2-4,TRBV6-6,-,-,CASRRSKEHKNIQYF,TGTGCCAGCAGGCGGTCAAAGGAGCACAAAAACATTCAGTACTTC
TRBJ2-7,TRBV7-2,-,-,CASSLAGGYEQYF,TGTGCCAGCAGCTTAGCCGGGGGCTACGAGCAGTACTTC
TRBJ2-5,TRBV5-4,TRBD2,-,CASSGMPSGYGETQYF,TGTGCCAGCAGCGGGATGCCTAGCGGGTATGGGGAGACCCAGTACTTC
TRBJ2-3,TRBV13,TRBD2,-,CASSPPAGGTDTQYF,TGTGCCAGCAGCCCCCCAGCGGGGGGAACAGATACGCAGTATTTT
TRBJ2-3,TRBV9,-,-,CASSVEAHTDTQYF,TGTGCCAGCAGCGTGGAAGCGCACACAGATACGCAGTATTTT
TRBJ2-7,TRBV10-3,TRBD1,-,CAISWGQGMDEQYF,TGTGCCATCAGTTGGGGACAGGGTATGGACGAGCAGTACTTC
TRBJ1-1,TRBV7-3,-,-,CASSQQGGATEAFF,TGTGCCAGCAGCCAGCAGGGTGGGGCCACTGAAGCTTTCTTT
TRBJ1-3,TRBV21-1,-,-,CASSKAGEGGSGNTIYF,TGTGCCAGCAGCAAAGCAGGGGAGGGGGGTTCTGGAAACACCATATATTTT
TRBJ1-2,TRBV5-6,TRBD1,few,CASSKSGGDGYTF,TGTGCCAGCAGCAAATCAGGGGGCGATGGCTACACCTTC
TRBJ1-6,TRBV5-1,-,-,CASSLVEGSSYNSPLHF,TGCGCCAGCAGCTTGGTGGAAGGGAGCTCCTATAATTCACCCCTCCACTTT
TRBJ1-5,TRBV15,-,few,CATSRERSSNQPQHF,TGTGCCACCAGCAGAGAGAGGTCAAGCAATCAGCCCCAGCATTTT
TRBJ2-5,TRBV9,-,-,CASSVADRSVGTQYF,TGTGCCAGCAGCGTAGCGGATCGTAGCGTGGGGACCCAGTACTTC
TRBJ1-1,TRBV5-1,-,-,CASSFGGNEAFF,TGCGCCAGCAGCTTTGGGGGCAATGAAGCTTTCTTT
TRBJ2-5,TRBV15,-,-,CATSSLLTYPQETQYF,TGTGCCACCAGCAGTTTATTGACATACCCCCAAGAGACCCAGTACTTC
TRBJ1-1,TRBV10-3,-,-,CAISEGGMLNTEAFF,TGTGCCATCAGTGAAGGGGGTATGTTGAACACTGAAGCTTTCTTT